This is a list of T cell receptor beta chains from one sample in a study of response to subunit inactivated influenza vaccine. TCRdb re-derived calls from the RT-PCR reads in MiXCR, one entry per CDR3 protein. The data hold over 450,000 distinct CDR3 sequences, with over 10% observed a single time. Source: PBMCs from blood, taken 35 to 45 days after vaccination. These receptors were collected from a man aged 45-65 years who received an inactivated influenza vaccine. Each CDR3 is given with its conserved first and last residue. The D gene is left open where the match is weak. Clone size, where shown, is once, few, many, or a class for clones that have expanded.

j_gene: TRBJ2-7
v_gene: TRBV5-6
d_gene: .
abundance: .
CDR3nt: TGTGCCAGCAGCTTTTCGGTCACCTACGAGCAGTACTTC
CDR3aa: CASSFSVTYEQYF

j_gene: TRBJ2-7
v_gene: TRBV12-3/TRBV12-4
d_gene: .
abundance: few
CDR3nt: TGTGCCAGCAGTTTAACAGGGTGGAACGAGCAGTACTTC
CDR3aa: CASSLTGWNEQYF

j_gene: TRBJ2-1
v_gene: TRBV7-2
d_gene: .
abundance: .
CDR3nt: TGTGCCAGCAGCCCTGATCCTTACAATGAGCAGTTCTTC
CDR3aa: CASSPDPYNEQFF

j_gene: TRBJ2-4
v_gene: TRBV5-1
d_gene: .
abundance: many
CDR3nt: TGCGCCAGCAGCTCCGGACAGTCGAACAACATTCAGTACTTC
CDR3aa: CASSSGQSNNIQYF

j_gene: TRBJ2-1
v_gene: TRBV12-3/TRBV12-4
d_gene: .
abundance: .
CDR3nt: TGTGCCAGCAGTCGCTTTCTAAAAGTCATGGGCAATGAGCAGTTCTTC
CDR3aa: CASSRFLKVMGNEQFF

j_gene: TRBJ2-1
v_gene: TRBV21-1
d_gene: .
abundance: few
CDR3nt: TGTGCCAGCAGGGCGGATGAGCAGTTCTTC
CDR3aa: CASRADEQFF

j_gene: TRBJ2-1
v_gene: TRBV5-1
d_gene: TRBD1
abundance: once
CDR3nt: TGCGCCAGGAGCCAAAGACAGGGGGCGAGTACCTACAATGAGCAGTTCTTC
CDR3aa: CARSQRQGASTYNEQFF

j_gene: TRBJ1-1
v_gene: TRBV29-1
d_gene: TRBD1
abundance: .
CDR3nt: TGCAGCGTTGAAGAAGTCGAGGGACAGGGGGCTGAAGCTTTCTTT
CDR3aa: CSVEEVEGQGAEAFF

j_gene: TRBJ2-4
v_gene: TRBV9
d_gene: .
abundance: .
CDR3nt: TGTGCCAGCAGCGTAGATGGGACGCTAGGGAACATTCAGTACTTC
CDR3aa: CASSVDGTLGNIQYF

j_gene: TRBJ1-5
v_gene: TRBV12-3/TRBV12-4
d_gene: TRBD1
abundance: many
CDR3nt: TGTGCCAGCAGCAACAGGGACAGATCCCAGCCCCAGCATTTT
CDR3aa: CASSNRDRSQPQHF

j_gene: TRBJ2-7
v_gene: TRBV6-2/TRBV6-3
d_gene: TRBD2
abundance: .
CDR3nt: TGTGCCAGCACCCCCGCCCCGGGGGGTTCGGTCCACGAGCAGTACTTC
CDR3aa: CASTPAPGGSVHEQYF

j_gene: TRBJ1-6
v_gene: TRBV5-5
d_gene: .
abundance: many
CDR3nt: TGTGCCAGCAGCTTGGTGGATTCACCCCTCCACTTT
CDR3aa: CASSLVDSPLHF

j_gene: TRBJ1-3
v_gene: TRBV27
d_gene: TRBD1
abundance: many
CDR3nt: TGTGCCAGCAGTCAGGGGGCCGCTGGAAACACCATATATTTT
CDR3aa: CASSQGAAGNTIYF

j_gene: TRBJ1-5
v_gene: TRBV20-1
d_gene: TRBD1
abundance: .
CDR3nt: TGCAGTGCTCGGACAGGGATCAATCAGCCCCAGCATTTT
CDR3aa: CSARTGINQPQHF

j_gene: TRBJ2-3
v_gene: TRBV7-2
d_gene: TRBD2
abundance: many
CDR3nt: TGTGCCAGCAGCTTAACAGCTAGCGGGAGAACAGATACGCAGTATTTT
CDR3aa: CASSLTASGRTDTQYF

j_gene: TRBJ2-1
v_gene: TRBV7-7
d_gene: TRBD1
abundance: few
CDR3nt: TGTGCTAGCAGCTTAAGCCCGACAGGGGCCAGCTACAATGAGCAGTTCTTC
CDR3aa: CASSLSPTGASYNEQFF

j_gene: TRBJ1-1
v_gene: TRBV6-6
d_gene: .
abundance: .
CDR3nt: TGTGCCACCAGGGGATCTGAAGCTTTCTTT
CDR3aa: CATRGSEAFF

j_gene: TRBJ2-7
v_gene: TRBV7-8
d_gene: TRBD1
abundance: .
CDR3nt: TGTGCCAGCAGCTTAGTCACAGGGGGCTACGAGCAGTACTTC
CDR3aa: CASSLVTGGYEQYF

j_gene: TRBJ2-2
v_gene: TRBV10-2
d_gene: TRBD1
abundance: .
CDR3nt: TGCGCCAGCAGTGAAGACCCGACAGGGAGAAACACCGGGGAGCTGTTTTTT
CDR3aa: CASSEDPTGRNTGELFF

j_gene: TRBJ2-7
v_gene: TRBV29-1
d_gene: TRBD2
abundance: many
CDR3nt: TGCAGCGTGGGGACTAGCGGAAGGGGTCCGCAGTACTTC
CDR3aa: CSVGTSGRGPQYF

j_gene: TRBJ1-3
v_gene: TRBV20-1
d_gene: .
abundance: few
CDR3nt: TGCAGTGCTAGAGCCAGGGGAGAAAACACCATATATTTT
CDR3aa: CSARARGENTIYF

j_gene: TRBJ2-1
v_gene: TRBV4-2
d_gene: TRBD1
abundance: few
CDR3nt: TGTGCCAGCAGACTACGGACAGGGGGCTCCTACAATGAGCAGTTCTTC
CDR3aa: CASRLRTGGSYNEQFF

j_gene: TRBJ2-3
v_gene: TRBV5-6
d_gene: TRBD2
abundance: few
CDR3nt: TGTGCCAGCAGCTTGTCGACTAGCGGGAGGACAGATACGCAGTATTTT
CDR3aa: CASSLSTSGRTDTQYF

j_gene: TRBJ1-6
v_gene: TRBV20-1
d_gene: TRBD1
abundance: few
CDR3nt: TGCAGTGCTATGTGGAGACAGGGCGGTCCCCTCCACTTT
CDR3aa: CSAMWRQGGPLHF

j_gene: TRBJ2-2
v_gene: TRBV12-3/TRBV12-4
d_gene: .
abundance: .
CDR3nt: TGTGCCAGCAGCGGTCGGGGGCGCACCGGGGAGCTGTTTTTT
CDR3aa: CASSGRGRTGELFF

j_gene: TRBJ2-1
v_gene: TRBV5-1
d_gene: .
abundance: .
CDR3nt: TGCGCCAGCAGCTTGGGATCATCGGGCGTCGGAGATGAGCAGTTCTTC
CDR3aa: CASSLGSSGVGDEQFF

j_gene: TRBJ2-5
v_gene: TRBV6-1
d_gene: .
abundance: .
CDR3nt: TGTGCCAGCAAGGGCGGGGGCCTGGAGACCCAGTACTTC
CDR3aa: CASKGGGLETQYF

j_gene: TRBJ1-6
v_gene: TRBV10-3
d_gene: .
abundance: few
CDR3nt: TGTGCCATCAGTGAGGGGACTCGGAATTCACCCCTCCACTTT
CDR3aa: CAISEGTRNSPLHF

j_gene: TRBJ2-7
v_gene: TRBV24-1
d_gene: .
abundance: .
CDR3nt: TGTGCCACCAGTTTCCGGGGCTTGGACTACGAGCAGTACTTC
CDR3aa: CATSFRGLDYEQYF

j_gene: TRBJ2-3
v_gene: TRBV5-6
d_gene: .
abundance: few
CDR3nt: TGTGCCAGCAGCTTGAAGGGTGGAGATACGCAGTATTTT
CDR3aa: CASSLKGGDTQYF

j_gene: TRBJ1-1
v_gene: TRBV11-2
d_gene: .
abundance: .
CDR3nt: TGTGCCAGCAGCTTAGGGCGGGCCCAGATCCACACTGAAGCTTTCTTT
CDR3aa: CASSLGRAQIHTEAFF

j_gene: TRBJ2-1
v_gene: TRBV4-3
d_gene: TRBD2
abundance: .
CDR3nt: TGCGCCAGCAGCCAAGATTCGGCGGGAGGAGCCTACAATGAGCAGTTCTTC
CDR3aa: CASSQDSAGGAYNEQFF

j_gene: TRBJ1-1
v_gene: TRBV12-3/TRBV12-4
d_gene: TRBD1
abundance: few
CDR3nt: TGTGCCAGCAGAGCCGGGACAGTGAACACTGAAGCTTTCTTT
CDR3aa: CASRAGTVNTEAFF

j_gene: TRBJ2-3
v_gene: TRBV10-3
d_gene: TRBD2
abundance: many
CDR3nt: TGTGCCATTGGGGCTAGCGGGGGTTACACAGATACGCAGTATTTT
CDR3aa: CAIGASGGYTDTQYF

j_gene: TRBJ2-5
v_gene: TRBV13
d_gene: TRBD2
abundance: .
CDR3nt: TGTGCCAGCAGCAACAGGGCGGGAGGGCCTGTAGAGACCCAGTACTTC
CDR3aa: CASSNRAGGPVETQYF

j_gene: TRBJ1-2
v_gene: TRBV7-9
d_gene: .
abundance: many
CDR3nt: TGTGCCAGCAGTCGGGGGCAAAACTATGGCTACACCTTC
CDR3aa: CASSRGQNYGYTF

j_gene: TRBJ2-6
v_gene: TRBV7-9
d_gene: .
abundance: few
CDR3nt: TGTGCCAGCAGCTTATCGGGTTCTCGGGGGGCCAACGTCCTGACTTTC
CDR3aa: CASSLSGSRGANVLTF

j_gene: TRBJ2-1
v_gene: TRBV5-1
d_gene: TRBD2
abundance: .
CDR3nt: TGCGCCAGCAGCCCGACTAGCGGGAGGTCCAGGTACAATGAGCAGTTCTTC
CDR3aa: CASSPTSGRSRYNEQFF

j_gene: TRBJ2-7
v_gene: TRBV3-1
d_gene: .
abundance: .
CDR3nt: TGTGCCAGCAGCCCCTTCGATACCTACGAGCAGTACTTC
CDR3aa: CASSPFDTYEQYF

j_gene: TRBJ2-1
v_gene: TRBV6-1
d_gene: TRBD2
abundance: once
CDR3nt: TGTGCCAGCATAAGAGGGTCCTTATGGGAGGGCCGGTACAATGAGCAGTTCTTC
CDR3aa: CASIRGSLWEGRYNEQFF

j_gene: TRBJ1-5
v_gene: TRBV19
d_gene: TRBD1
abundance: .
CDR3nt: TGTGCCAGTAGTATGGTCCGCGGGACAGTACCTTACAATCAGCCCCAGCATTTT
CDR3aa: CASSMVRGTVPYNQPQHF